The clone carrying this T cell receptor (beta chain) was counted only a few times. The junction does not match germline at one end; this may be a read error. Each CDR3 protein gets one entry after TCRdb re-called the 5' RACE reads with MiXCR. This sample has over 500,000 distinct CDR3 sequences, with around 20% found just once. Germline V gene lookup returns CDR1 MNHEY and CDR2 SVGEGT. The CDR3 spans 15 residues. This sample is drawn from a study of identical twins. These data were likewise used in another study, on T cells expressing NK-cell markers.

The chain is built from TRBV6-2 or TRBV6-3 and TRBJ2-1; weak D call: TRBD2 (5 bases). The sample taken for sequencing was CD4+ T cells sorted from blood. The sequence derives from a woman aged 18-29 years in good health. CDR3 residues: CASTYAAADYNEQFF. In nucleotides, the CDR3 is TGTGCCAGCACTTACGCCGCAGCGGACTACAATGAGCAGTTCTTC.